This entry concerns a single T cell receptor (beta chain). The donors belonged to the roughly 120-subject validation cohort, separate from the roughly 720-subject first cohort. Generated by immunoSEQ multiplex PCR, the TCRdb table keeps only in-frame clones and is missing some. The repertoire consists of a few hundred thousand clones, with about nine tenths occurring once and the leading ten covering around 0.84%. The sample comes from a study of cytomegalovirus exposure and HLA in healthy donors. The source of this sequence is a woman aged 18-29 years in good health and CMV-seronegative. The sequenced material came from PBMCs.

In nucleotides, the CDR3 is TGCGCCAGCAGCCAAGGAGGCGGGCCGAGCACAGATACGCAGTATTTT. Amino acid sequence: CASSQGGGPSTDTQYF. J is TRBJ2-3 and V is TRBV4-3; D perhaps matches TRBD2 (5 bases). The CDR3 length is 16 residues. Trimming shortened V by 1 base and J by 0 bases, and 11 bases separated the two germline ends. Per germline, CDR1 LGHNA and CDR2 YSLEER.